The 24 T cell receptor beta chains below come from one sample, sequenced in a study of somatic mutations in cytotoxic T cells in rheumatoid arthritis. The table came from immunoSEQ multiplex PCR; TCRdb's copy has only in-frame clones and leaves some out. This table holds some 10,000 clones, 75% to 90% found once. The sample consisted of CD4+ T cells sorted from blood. These receptors came from a woman aged 18 to 35 with rheumatoid arthritis.

This chain connects TRBV11-2 to TRBJ1-1, with D perhaps matching TRBD1 (5 bases). CDR3 length: 15 amino acids. Germline CDR1 reads SGHAT; CDR2 reads FQNNGV. With 5 bases removed from V and 5 bases from J, the gap between germline ends came to 18 bases. CDR3 bases: TGTGCCAGCAGCCCCCACCCCCCGGGGGGGACTGAAGCTTTCTTT. The encoded protein is CASSPHPPGGTEAFF.

The V call is TRBV7-9, the J call TRBJ1-6, with D possibly being TRBD1 (6 bases). The CDR3 sequence is 14 residues long. Germline V CDR1 and CDR2: SEHNR, FQNEAQ (reference sequence). Trimming stripped 4 bases from V and 3 bases from J, with 7 bases between. CDR3 in amino acids: CASSSTGYNSPLHF. Written as DNA, the CDR3 is TGTGCCAGCAGCTCGACAGGCTATAATTCACCCCTCCACTTT.

This clone appeared a single time. CDR3: CASRPGTVSSYEQYF. CDR3 nucleotides: TGTGCCAGCAGGCCCGGGACTGTAAGCTCCTACGAGCAGTACTTC. V usage is TRBV5-8 and J usage is TRBJ2-7; D is possibly TRBD2 (6 bases). CDR1 and CDR2 (germline): SGHTS, YDEGEE. The CDR3 has 15 residues. V was cut by 5 bases and J by 0 bases, with 15 bases left in between. The full variable domain, completed using reference TRBV5-8 and TRBJ2-7, is EAGVTQSPTHLIKTRGQQATLRCSPISGHTSVYWYQQALGLGLQFLLWYDEGEERNRGNFPPRFSGRQFPNYSSELNVNALELEDSALYLCASRPGTVSSYEQYFGPGTRLTVT.

The chain employs TRBV27 and TRBJ1-2, with D maybe TRBD1 (5 bases). The CDR3 totals 14 residues. Germline V gene data show CDR1 as MNHEY and CDR2 as SMNVEV (reference sequence). Trimming stripped 8 bases from V and 5 bases from J, with 18 bases between. CDR3 nucleotide sequence: TGTGCCAGCGGCCTGTTCGGCAGGGATTATGGCTACACCTTC. Amino acids: CASGLFGRDYGYTF.

About this clone itself: Other DNA sequences of this sample code for an identical CDR3. V and J are TRBV6-1 and TRBJ2-1; 8 bases fit TRBD1. Germline lookup yields CDR1 MNHNS and CDR2 SASEGT. This CDR3 has 15 residues. The trim removed 0 bases at V and 10 bases at J, leaving 8 bases unmatched. This CDR3 is CASSEAQGARNEQFF. The CDR3 DNA sequence: TGTGCCAGCAGTGAAGCTCAGGGGGCGCGAAACGAGCAGTTCTTC.

This rearrangement joins TRBV10-3 to TRBJ1-2, with D uncertain. CDR3 length: 13 residues. Looked up from germline, CDR1 is ENHRY and CDR2 is SYGVKD. The V end lost 1 base, the J end lost 8 bases, and 11 bases lay between the germline ends. The CDR3 loop reads CAISELSSRGYTF. Written as DNA, the CDR3 is TGTGCCATCAGTGAGTTATCGTCCAGGGGCTACACCTTC.

The chain couples TRBV28 to TRBJ2-2, with a weak D call TRBD2 (6 bases). Deletions cut 2 bases from V and 0 bases from J, with 7 bases between. The V gene's germline CDR1 is MDHEN and CDR2 SYDVKM. The CDR3 sequence is 15 residues long. CDR3 nucleotides: TGTGCCAGCAGTTTACCTAGCGCGAACACCGGGGAGCTGTTTTTT. Translation: CASSLPSANTGELFF.

A word on this clone: At the DNA level, this CDR3 is encoded by other sequences in the same sample as well. This rearrangement joins TRBV10-3 to TRBJ1-1; D may be TRBD1 (5 bases). Germline loops: CDR1 ENHRY, CDR2 SYGVKD. Trimming shortened V by 10 bases and J by 2 bases, and 17 bases separated the two germline ends. This CDR3 is 14 amino acids long. DNA of the CDR3: TGTGCCACCAACGTGCAGGGTAGTAACACTGAAGCTTTCTTT. Its protein is CATNVQGSNTEAFF.

The CDR3 is CASSQDSTSGGETQYF. The CDR3 region has the DNA TGTGCCAGCAGCCAAGATTCCACTAGCGGGGGAGAGACCCAGTACTTC. The genes are TRBV4-2 and TRBJ2-5, with TRBD2 matching 11 bases. V dropped 0 bases and J dropped 4; count of bases not matched to a gene: 4. The germline V gene encodes CDR1 LGHNA and CDR2 YNFKEQ. This CDR3 contains 16 residues.

J is TRBJ2-2 and V is TRBV10-3; tentatively, D is TRBD1 (5 bases). Germline values: CDR1 ENHRY, CDR2 SYGVKD. The CDR3 is made up of 15 amino acids. Between the trimmed V and J ends, which lost 5 bases and 0 bases, there was a span of 10 bases. CDR3 coding DNA: TGTGCCATCAGTCCACAGGACACGAACACCGGGGAGCTGTTTTTT. As protein: CAISPQDTNTGELFF.

The gene calls are TRBV2 and TRBJ2-2; 7 nucleotides line up with TRBD2. The CDR3 has 17 residues. V lost 3 bases, J lost 4 bases, and 11 bases stayed unmatched. Germline V gene data show CDR1 as SNHLY and CDR2 as FYNNEI. CDR3 region: CASSDLGLPRGTGELFF. CDR3 coding DNA: TGTGCCAGCAGTGACCTGGGACTACCGAGGGGCACCGGGGAGCTGTTTTTT.

The table lists this clone with a count of one. The gene calls are TRBV23-1 and TRBJ2-4; D call uncertain. TRBV23-1 is filed as an ORF, its function uncertain. Deletions cut 1 base from V and 5 bases from J, with 6 bases between. This CDR3 region has 13 residues. CDR3 loop: CASSQWSENIQYF. CDR3 in DNA: TGCGCCAGCAGTCAATGGAGCGAAAACATTCAGTACTTC.

V gene TRBV5-4 combines with J gene TRBJ2-3, with TRBD1 identical over 9 bases. The germline CDR1 and CDR2 sequences are SGHNT and YYREEE (reference sequence). Unmatched junction bases numbered 5, after V lost 0 bases and J lost 3 bases. CDR3 size: 16 residues. The CDR3 region has the DNA TGTGCCAGCAGCTTGGCCGGGACAGGGAGGACAGATACGCAGTATTTT. This sequence encodes CASSLAGTGRTDTQYF.

The V and J genes are TRBV19 and TRBJ1-1; possible D gene TRBD1, 6 bases. Germline CDR1 is LNHDA and CDR2 is SQIVND (reference sequence). The V end was cut by 6 bases, the J end by 5 bases, with 13 bases between. This CDR3 comprises 13 residues. The CDR3 nucleotides are TGTGCCAGTAGCCAAGGACAGCCAACTGAAGCTTTCTTT. Protein: CASSQGQPTEAFF.

The rearrangement links TRBV6-1 to TRBJ2-3; the D gene is possibly TRBD1 (5 bases). The ends were cut back, 10 bases at V and 5 bases at J, with 19 bases in the middle. Germline V lookup: CDR1 MNHNS, CDR2 SASEGT. This CDR3 spans 14 amino acids. The chain's CDR3 is CATDWAGMGDTQYF. CDR3 nucleotides: TGTGCCACCGACTGGGCAGGGATGGGAGATACGCAGTATTTT.

The chain employs TRBV2 and TRBJ2-5; 9 bases match TRBD2. The CDR3 sequence is 18 residues long. Per the germline V gene, CDR1 is SNHLY and CDR2 is FYNNEI. Trimming took 6 bases from V and 0 from J; bases not matched to a gene: 14. The CDR3 loop reads CASRRFVLAGSYQETQYF. CDR3 DNA: TGTGCCAGCAGAAGATTCGTTCTAGCGGGATCGTACCAAGAGACCCAGTACTTC.

The chain carries TRBV5-1 and TRBJ2-7, with D perhaps matching TRBD1 (6 bases). Trimming removed 4 bases from V and 2 bases from J, with 13 bases in between. Looked up from germline, CDR1 is SGHRS and CDR2 is YFSETQ. The CDR3 contains 14 residues. CDR3 loop: CASSLFRQAYEQYF. CDR3 bases: TGCGCCAGCAGCCTGTTTCGACAGGCCTACGAGCAGTACTTC.

This chain links TRBV27 with TRBJ1-1; D is unresolved. The CDR3 runs 13 residues. Trimming cost V 5 bases and J 1 base, with 8 bases left between them. Germline V gives CDR1 MNHEY, CDR2 SMNVEV (reference sequence). CDR3 nucleotide sequence: TGTGCCAGCAGTATGAGGGAGAACACTGAAGCTTTCTTT. It yields the protein CASSMRENTEAFF.

The V call is TRBV10-3, the J call TRBJ1-1; 7 nucleotides line up with TRBD1. V lost 4 bases to trimming and J lost 1 base; unmatched junction nucleotides: 6. The germline gives CDR1 ENHRY, CDR2 SYGVKD. The CDR3 is 15 residues long. Written as DNA, the CDR3 is TGTGCCATCAGTGGTCCGGGACAGCAGAACACTGAAGCTTTCTTT. Amino acid sequence: CAISGPGQQNTEAFF.

The rearrangement uses TRBV6-6 and TRBJ2-3; TRBD2 matches 9 bases. This CDR3 has 15 residues. Germline values: CDR1 MNHNY, CDR2 SVGAGI (reference sequence). V shed 5 bases, J shed 2 bases, and the junction held 5 bases outside the gene matches. CDR3 sequence reads: CASSIAGAPTDTQYF. The CDR3 DNA reads TGTGCCAGCAGTATAGCGGGAGCCCCCACAGATACGCAGTATTTT.

The CDR3 DNA is TGTGCCAGCAATACTGGGGGAGGGCGCGAGCAGTACTTC. It encodes CASNTGGGREQYF. J is TRBJ2-7 and V is TRBV6-5, with TRBD2 matching 7 bases. Germline-derived CDR1 and CDR2 are MNHEY and SVGAGI. This CDR3 has 13 residues. After removal of 7 bases from V and 6 bases from J, the junction contained 9 bases not matched to a gene.

The rearrangement joins TRBV5-1 to TRBJ2-5; 8 positions match TRBD1. CDR3 length: 16 amino acids. The V segment lost 3 bases and the J segment 5 bases; nucleotides outside the gene matches: 12. CDR1 and CDR2 from the germline V gene are SGHRS and YFSETQ. CDR3 coding DNA: TGCGCCAGCAGCTGGGGATCGACAGGGGAACAGGAGACCCAGTACTTC. As protein: CASSWGSTGEQETQYF.

V gene TRBV4-2 combines with J gene TRBJ2-4; 9 bases agree with TRBD2. V lost 1 base and J lost 4; bases outside the gene matches: 8. Per the germline V gene, CDR1 is LGHNA and CDR2 is YNFKEQ. The CDR3 loop spans 17 amino acids. CDR3 sequence reads: CASSQGSLAGNKNIQYF. CDR3 nucleotides: TGTGCCAGCAGCCAAGGGTCCCTAGCGGGGAATAAAAACATTCAGTACTTC.

The gene calls are TRBV7-9 and TRBJ2-1; 7 bases agree with TRBD1. The V and J ends lost 0 bases and 8 bases, in that order; junction bases with no gene match: 4. Germline loops: CDR1 SEHNR, CDR2 FQNEAQ (reference sequence). CDR3 length: 14 residues. The CDR3 protein is CASSLANRGYEQFF. The CDR3 nucleotides are TGTGCCAGCAGCTTAGCGAACAGGGGCTATGAGCAGTTCTTC. Full variable domain (remainder filled in from reference TRBV7-9 and TRBJ2-1): DTGVSQNPRHKITKRGQNVTFRCDPISEHNRLYWYRQTLGQGPEFLTYFQNEAQLEKSRLLSDRFSAERPKGSFSTLEIQRTEQGDSAMYLCASSLANRGYEQFFGPGTRLTVL.